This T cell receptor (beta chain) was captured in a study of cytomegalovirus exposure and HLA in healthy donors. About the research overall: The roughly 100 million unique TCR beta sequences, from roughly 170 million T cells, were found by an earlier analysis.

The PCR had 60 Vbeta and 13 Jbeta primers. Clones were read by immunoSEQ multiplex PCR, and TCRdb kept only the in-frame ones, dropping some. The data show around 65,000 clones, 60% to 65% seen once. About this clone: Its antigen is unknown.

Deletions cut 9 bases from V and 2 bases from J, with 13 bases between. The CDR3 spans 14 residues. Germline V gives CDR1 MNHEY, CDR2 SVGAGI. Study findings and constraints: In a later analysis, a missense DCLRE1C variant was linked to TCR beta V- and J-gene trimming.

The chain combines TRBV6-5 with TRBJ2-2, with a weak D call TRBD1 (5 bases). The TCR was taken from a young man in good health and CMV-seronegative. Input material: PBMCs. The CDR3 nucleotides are TGTGCCAGTTCGGACATTGGTAACACCGGGGAGCTGTTTTTT. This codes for CASSDIGNTGELFF.